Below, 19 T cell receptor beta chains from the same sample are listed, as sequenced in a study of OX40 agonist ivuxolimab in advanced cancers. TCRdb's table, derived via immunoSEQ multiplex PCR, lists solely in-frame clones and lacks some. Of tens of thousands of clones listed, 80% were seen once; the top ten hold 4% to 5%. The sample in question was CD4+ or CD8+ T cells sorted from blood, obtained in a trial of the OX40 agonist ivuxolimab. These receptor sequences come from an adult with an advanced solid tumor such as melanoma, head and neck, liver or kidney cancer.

In DNA form, the CDR3 reads TGTGCCAGCAGCCCTAGCGGGGCCCAAGAGACCCAGTACTTC. Its translation: CASSPSGAQETQYF. The chain carries TRBV5-4 and TRBJ2-5; TRBD2 matches at 9 bases. The J segment lost 1 base and the V segment lost 4 bases, leaving 2 bases of the junction unmatched. The CDR3 is made up of 14 amino acids. Germline loops: CDR1 SGHNT, CDR2 YYREEE (reference sequence). Looking up the rest from reference TRBV5-4 and TRBJ2-5 gives the full variable domain: ETGVTQSPTHLIKTRGQQVTLRCSSQSGHNTVSWYQQALGQGPQFIFQYYREEENGRGNFPPRFSGLQFPNYSSELNVNALELDDSALYLCASSPSGAQETQYFGPGTRLLVL.

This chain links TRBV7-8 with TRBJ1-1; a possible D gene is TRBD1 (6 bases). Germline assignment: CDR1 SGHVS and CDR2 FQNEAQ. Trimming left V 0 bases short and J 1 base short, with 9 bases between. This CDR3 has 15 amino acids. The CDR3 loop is CASSLALQGNTEAFF. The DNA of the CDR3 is TGTGCCAGCAGCTTAGCTCTACAGGGGAACACTGAAGCTTTCTTT.

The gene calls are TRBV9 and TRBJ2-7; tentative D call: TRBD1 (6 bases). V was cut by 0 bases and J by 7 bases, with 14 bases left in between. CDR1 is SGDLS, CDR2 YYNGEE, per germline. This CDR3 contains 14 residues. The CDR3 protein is CASSVAVAGAEQYF. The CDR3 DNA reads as TGTGCCAGCAGCGTAGCGGTGGCAGGGGCTGAGCAGTACTTC.

The CDR3 region has the DNA TGTGCCAGCAGCCCCCCGGGAGCCGATGAGCAGTTCTTC. This sequence encodes CASSPPGADEQFF. This chain links TRBV7-6 with TRBJ2-1; TRBD2 might be the D (6 bases). The CDR3 is 13 residues long. Trimming shortened V by 5 bases and J by 8 bases, and 13 bases separated the two germline ends. Germline V CDR1 and CDR2: SGHVS, FNYEAQ. The variable domain in full, completed from reference TRBV7-6 and TRBJ2-1, reads GAGVSQSPRYKVTKRGQDVALRCDPISGHVSLYWYRQALGQGPEFLTYFNYEAQQDKSGLPNDRFSAERPEGSISTLTIQRTEQRDSAMYRCASSPPGADEQFFGPGTRLTVL.

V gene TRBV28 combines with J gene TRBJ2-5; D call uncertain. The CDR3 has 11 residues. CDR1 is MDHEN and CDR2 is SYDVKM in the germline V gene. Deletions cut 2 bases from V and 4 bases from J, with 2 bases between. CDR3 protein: CASSLRETQYF. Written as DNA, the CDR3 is TGTGCCAGCAGTTTACGAGAGACCCAGTACTTC.

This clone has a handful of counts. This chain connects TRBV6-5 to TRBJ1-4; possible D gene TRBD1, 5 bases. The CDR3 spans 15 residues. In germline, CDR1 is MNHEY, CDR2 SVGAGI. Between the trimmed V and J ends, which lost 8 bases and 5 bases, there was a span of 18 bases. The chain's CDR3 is CASSSKGIENEKLFF. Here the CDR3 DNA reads TGTGCCAGCTCATCGAAGGGGATAGAAAATGAAAAACTGTTTTTT.

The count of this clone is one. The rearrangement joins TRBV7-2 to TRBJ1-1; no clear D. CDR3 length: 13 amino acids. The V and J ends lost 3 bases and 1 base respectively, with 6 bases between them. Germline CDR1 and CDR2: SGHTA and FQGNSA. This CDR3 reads CASSFGRNTEAFF. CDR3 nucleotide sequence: TGTGCCAGCAGCTTCGGGCGGAACACTGAAGCTTTCTTT.

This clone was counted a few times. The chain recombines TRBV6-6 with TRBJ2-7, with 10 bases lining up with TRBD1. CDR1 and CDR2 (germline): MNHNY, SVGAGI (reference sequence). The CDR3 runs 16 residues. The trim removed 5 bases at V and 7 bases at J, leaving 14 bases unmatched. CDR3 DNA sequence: TGTGCCAGCAGTGCCCCGACAGGGGGCACGACCGGGGAGCAGTACTTC. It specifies CASSAPTGGTTGEQYF.

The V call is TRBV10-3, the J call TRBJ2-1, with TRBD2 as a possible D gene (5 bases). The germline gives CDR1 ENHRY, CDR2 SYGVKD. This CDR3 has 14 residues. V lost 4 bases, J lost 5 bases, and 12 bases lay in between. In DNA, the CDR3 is TGTGCCATCAGTGTTGGCCAGGAGGACAATGAGCAGTTCTTC. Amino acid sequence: CAISVGQEDNEQFF.

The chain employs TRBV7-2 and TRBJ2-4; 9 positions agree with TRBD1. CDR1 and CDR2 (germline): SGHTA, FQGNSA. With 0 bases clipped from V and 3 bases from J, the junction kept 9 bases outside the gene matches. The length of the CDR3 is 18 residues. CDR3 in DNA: TGTGCCAGCAGCTTAGCCCCTTACAGGGGGCGAGGCAAAAACATTCAGTACTTC. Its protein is CASSLAPYRGRGKNIQYF.

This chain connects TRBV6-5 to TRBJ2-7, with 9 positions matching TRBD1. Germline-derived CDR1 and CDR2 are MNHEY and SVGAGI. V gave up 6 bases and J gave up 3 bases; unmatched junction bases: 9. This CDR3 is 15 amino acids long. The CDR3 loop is CASRPDRGSVYEQYF. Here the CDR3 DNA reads TGTGCCAGCAGACCGGACAGGGGTTCTGTCTACGAGCAGTACTTC.

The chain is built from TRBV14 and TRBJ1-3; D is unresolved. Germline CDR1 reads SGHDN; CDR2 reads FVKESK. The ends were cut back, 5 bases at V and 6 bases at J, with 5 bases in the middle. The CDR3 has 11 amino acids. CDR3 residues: CASSFKNTIYF. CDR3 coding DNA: TGTGCCAGCAGCTTTAAAAACACCATATATTTT.

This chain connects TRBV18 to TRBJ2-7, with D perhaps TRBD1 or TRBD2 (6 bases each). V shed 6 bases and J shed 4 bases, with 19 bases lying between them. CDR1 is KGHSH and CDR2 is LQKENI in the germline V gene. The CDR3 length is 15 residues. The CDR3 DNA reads TGTGCCAGCTCTTACACTGGGGGGCGCAATTACGAGCAGTACTTC. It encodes CASSYTGGRNYEQYF.

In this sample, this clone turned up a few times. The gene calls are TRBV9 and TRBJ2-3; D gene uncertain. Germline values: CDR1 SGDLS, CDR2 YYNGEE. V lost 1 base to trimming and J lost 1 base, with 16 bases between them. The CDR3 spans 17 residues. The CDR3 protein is CASSVSVRSWGTDTQYF. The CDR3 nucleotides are TGTGCCAGCAGCGTAAGTGTCCGGAGCTGGGGCACAGATACGCAGTATTTT.

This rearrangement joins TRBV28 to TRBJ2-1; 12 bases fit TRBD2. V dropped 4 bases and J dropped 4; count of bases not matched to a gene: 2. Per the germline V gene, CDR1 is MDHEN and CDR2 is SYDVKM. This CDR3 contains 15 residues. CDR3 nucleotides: TGTGCCAGCAGTTCCGGACTAGCGGGATACAATGAGCAGTTCTTC. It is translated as CASSSGLAGYNEQFF. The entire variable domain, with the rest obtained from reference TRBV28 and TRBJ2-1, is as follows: DVKVTQSSRYLVKRTGEKVFLECVQDMDHENMFWYRQDPGLGLRLIYFSYDVKMKEKGDIPEGYSVSREKKERFSLILESASTNQTSMYLCASSSGLAGYNEQFFGPGTRLTVL.

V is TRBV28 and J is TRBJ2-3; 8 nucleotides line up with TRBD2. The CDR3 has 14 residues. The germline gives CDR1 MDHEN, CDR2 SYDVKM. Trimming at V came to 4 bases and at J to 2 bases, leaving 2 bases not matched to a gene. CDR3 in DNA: TGTGCCAGCAGTTCAGGACTAGCCACAGATACGCAGTATTTT. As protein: CASSSGLATDTQYF.

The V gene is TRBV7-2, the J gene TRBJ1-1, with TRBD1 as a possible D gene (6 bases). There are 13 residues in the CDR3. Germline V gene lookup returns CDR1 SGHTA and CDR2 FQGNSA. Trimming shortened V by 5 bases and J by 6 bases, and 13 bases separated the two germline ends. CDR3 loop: CASSAQAGAEAFF. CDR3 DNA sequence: TGTGCCAGCAGCGCACAAGCAGGGGCTGAAGCTTTCTTT.

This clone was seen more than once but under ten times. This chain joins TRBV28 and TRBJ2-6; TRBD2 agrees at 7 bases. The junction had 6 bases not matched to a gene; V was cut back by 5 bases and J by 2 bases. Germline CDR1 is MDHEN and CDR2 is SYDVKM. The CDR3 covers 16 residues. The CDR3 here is CASSPPRGAGANVLTF. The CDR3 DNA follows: TGTGCCAGCAGTCCCCCACGGGGGGCTGGGGCCAACGTCCTGACTTTC.

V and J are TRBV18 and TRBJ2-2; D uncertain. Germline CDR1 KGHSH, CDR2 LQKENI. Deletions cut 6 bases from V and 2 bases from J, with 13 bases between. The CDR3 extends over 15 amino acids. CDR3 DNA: TGTGCCAGCTCGGGTGTGCGTATCAACACCGGGGAGCTGTTTTTT. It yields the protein CASSGVRINTGELFF. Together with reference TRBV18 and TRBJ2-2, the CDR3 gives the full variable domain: NAGVMQNPRHLVRRRGQEARLRCSPMKGHSHVYWYRQLPEEGLKFMVYLQKENIIDESGMPKERFSAEFPKEGPSILRIQQVVRGDSAAYFCASSGVRINTGELFFGEGSRLTVL.